This T cell receptor (beta chain) appears in the sequencing data of a study of T cells in localized non-small cell lung cancer. Looked up from germline, CDR1 is MNHEY and CDR2 is SVGAGI. The CDR3 is 16 residues long. Trimming took 0 bases from V and 2 from J; bases not matched to a gene: 5. Profiled with immunoSEQ multiplex PCR; TCRdb holds only in-frame clones, not every one. The sample includes several thousand clones, about 90% of them seen just once. This clone is judged medium-sized. The sequence derives from a male donor aged 60 or over with stage III lung adenocarcinoma. The sample consisted of peripheral blood, taken before any cancer treatment. The J gene is TRBJ2-3, the V gene TRBV6-5, with 7 bases fitting TRBD2. CDR3 sequence (DNA): TGTGCCAGCAGTTACTCGGCTAGCGGATCCACAGATACGCAGTATTTT. This codes for CASSYSASGSTDTQYF.